What follows are 17 T cell receptor beta chains derived from one specimen sequenced in a study of blood T cells in healthy people across ages. A second PCR, run for about 7 to 11 cycles, used a sample-barcoded 5' primer plus a J-beta primer mix. TCRdb analysed the 5' RACE reads with MiXCR anew, one entry per CDR3 protein. The repertoire holds 1.5 million to 2 million distinct CDR3 sequences, with under 30% as singletons. Sequenced sample: blood. The receptors here all came from a woman aged 30 to 39 in good health.

This clonotype was picked up many times. The chain couples TRBV4-2 to TRBJ2-1; 7 nucleotides agree with TRBD2. The V gene's germline CDR1 is LGHNA and CDR2 YNFKEQ. The CDR3 extends over 16 amino acids. V lost 4 bases, J lost 9 bases, and 15 bases stayed unmatched. CDR3 nucleotide sequence: TGTGCCAGCAGCCGAACCCCCGGGACTACAGGTCGTGAGCAGTTCTTC. Protein product: CASSRTPGTTGREQFF.

The table lists this clonotype with a few counts. The rearrangement links TRBV20-1 to TRBJ2-3; D unresolved. The germline gives CDR1 DFQATT, CDR2 SNEGSKA (reference sequence). The V end was cut by 3 bases, the J end by 4 bases, with 8 bases between. CDR3 length: 12 residues. Here the CDR3 reads CSARESADTQYF. The DNA of the CDR3 is TGCAGTGCTAGGGAGTCGGCAGATACGCAGTATTTT.

This clonotype was counted a few times. V and J are TRBV20-1 and TRBJ2-3, with TRBD2 identical over 7 bases. Germline CDR1 and CDR2: DFQATT and SNEGSKA (reference sequence). This CDR3 region has 15 residues. V lost 1 base to trimming and J lost 4 bases; unmatched junction nucleotides: 8. CDR3 protein: CSARVPGRNADTQYF. In DNA, the CDR3 is TGCAGTGCTAGAGTCCCCGGGAGGAACGCAGATACGCAGTATTTT.

This clonotype was counted only a few times. V gene TRBV27 combines with J gene TRBJ2-1; 9 bases map to TRBD1. Germline V CDR1 and CDR2: MNHEY, SMNVEV (reference sequence). V dropped 5 bases and J dropped 8; count of bases not matched to a gene: 7. The CDR3 is 14 amino acids. The CDR3 sequence is CASSGTGIMHEQFF. DNA of the CDR3: TGTGCCAGCAGTGGGACAGGGATAATGCATGAGCAGTTCTTC.

There are many counts of this clonotype. The CDR3 DNA follows: TGTGCCAGCAGTTATGGTCTAGCGGGTACCTACGAGCAGTACTTC. This translates into CASSYGLAGTYEQYF. The gene calls are TRBV6-2 or TRBV6-3 and TRBJ2-7; TRBD2 matches at 8 bases. Germline V gives CDR1 MNHEY, CDR2 SVGEGT. V gave up 3 bases and J gave up 2 bases; unmatched junction bases: 6. The CDR3 covers 15 residues.

With respect to this clonotype: The conserved phenylalanine or tryptophan normally closing the CDR3 is absent here, so this likely arose from a read error. This chain joins TRBV20-1 and TRBJ2-1; a weak D match, TRBD2 (6 bases). V shed 3 bases and J shed 0 bases, with 9 bases lying between them. Germline-derived CDR1 and CDR2 are DFQATT and SNEGSKA (reference sequence). The CDR3 is 14 amino acids. The CDR3 DNA reads as TGCAGTGCTAGGCGGGATAGCTCCTACAATGAGCAGTTCTGC. Translation gives CSARRDSSYNEQFC.

Notes on this clonotype: A much larger clone lies one base from this, so it may be a read error. The chain carries TRBV10-3 and TRBJ2-4, with D tentatively TRBD1 (6 bases). CDR1 and CDR2 from the germline V gene are ENHRY and SYGVKD. CDR3 length: 13 amino acids. The CDR3 is CAISETGRGIQDF. CDR3 nucleotides: TGTGCCATCAGTGAAACAGGGCGAGGCATTCAGGACTTC.

This clonotype was seen repeatedly, ten times or more. This CDR3 is CAIGVQQYF. CDR3 coding DNA: TGTGCCATCGGAGTCCAGCAGTACTTC. The V call is TRBV7-2, the J call TRBJ2-7, with D unresolved. The V end was cut by 10 bases, the J end by 8 bases, with 9 bases between. In germline, CDR1 is SGHTA, CDR2 FQGNSA. The CDR3 consists of 9 residues.

This chain uses TRBV30 with TRBJ1-4; D is unresolved. Trimming took off 4 bases at V and 7 bases at J, with 16 bases between the two ends. The CDR3 is 14 amino acids. Germline CDR1 GTSNPN, CDR2 SVGIG (reference sequence). CDR3 in amino acids: CAWMDAIPGEKLFF. The CDR3 coding sequence is TGTGCCTGGATGGACGCCATTCCCGGTGAAAAACTGTTTTTT.

This clonotype was found a few times. The V gene is TRBV29-1, the J gene TRBJ2-3, with a tentative D call TRBD1 (6 bases). Trimming stripped 6 bases from V and 3 bases from J, with 13 bases between. Looked up from germline, CDR1 is SQVTM and CDR2 is ANQGSEA. The CDR3 spans 13 residues. The CDR3 protein is CSVYPTGTDTQYF. The CDR3, as DNA: TGCAGCGTCTACCCCACAGGGACAGATACGCAGTATTTT.

About this clonotype itself: Possible read error: a much larger clone is one base away. The rearrangement links TRBV29-1 to TRBJ2-5; D might be TRBD1 (7 bases). The CDR3 covers 15 residues. Trimming removed 6 bases at V and 2 bases at J, with 19 bases between. From germline, CDR1 is SQVTM and CDR2 ANQGSEA. The CDR3, as DNA: TGCAGCGTAGGACAGGAGGGTTTTCCGCAAGAGACCCAGTACTTC. Translated, it gives CSVGQEGFPQETQYF.

This rearrangement joins TRBV7-9 to TRBJ2-7, with D perhaps TRBD1 (6 bases). Per germline, CDR1 SEHNR and CDR2 FQNEAQ (reference sequence). The CDR3 runs 15 residues. The V gene lost 5 bases and the J gene lost 4 bases, with 18 bases spanning the gap. The CDR3 nucleotides read TGTGCCAGCAGCCGAAGGACAGCCGGAGGTTACGAGCAGTACTTC. Translated: CASSRRTAGGYEQYF.

The chain recombines TRBV5-1 with TRBJ2-2, with 8 bases matching TRBD1. The V segment lost 5 bases and the J segment 6 bases; nucleotides outside the gene matches: 9. The CDR3 totals 15 residues. Germline values: CDR1 SGHRS, CDR2 YFSETQ. The chain's CDR3 is CASRPGTGGAGELFF. CDR3 sequence (DNA): TGCGCCAGCAGACCCGGGACAGGCGGGGCCGGGGAGCTGTTTTTT.

The chain is built from TRBV6-2 or TRBV6-3 and TRBJ1-5; D gene uncertain. V lost 10 bases, J lost 0 bases, and 16 bases lay in between. Germline V gene data show CDR1 as MNHEY and CDR2 as SVGEGT. CDR3 length: 15 residues. The CDR3 protein is CANSTLGYSNQPQHF. The CDR3 DNA reads as TGTGCCAACAGCACCCTTGGATATAGCAATCAGCCCCAGCATTTT.

V usage is TRBV9 and J usage is TRBJ2-2, with 7 bases that match TRBD2. Trimming cost V 4 bases and J 1 base; bases outside gene matches: 10. Germline V CDR1 and CDR2: SGDLS, YYNGEE. The CDR3 is 17 amino acids. The CDR3 DNA sequence: TGTGCCAGCAGCCCGGGACTAATAAACATGAACACCGGGGAGCTGTTTTTT. Translation: CASSPGLINMNTGELFF.

The chain has TRBV21-1 and TRBJ2-1; the table's D call, TRBD2, was not checked against the DNA. The closer fit of TRBJ2-7 to the DNA end suggests the J call may be wrong. TRBV21-1 is a pseudogene locus. The CDR3 runs 18 residues. CDR3 residues: CASSAWRFRSGSYNEQYF. CDR3 sequence (DNA): TGTGCCAGCAGCGCCTGGAGGTTTAGGAGCGGGTCCTACAATGAGCAGTACTTC.

In regard to this clonotype: One end of the junction varies from germline; a read error may be responsible. The chain combines TRBV18 with TRBJ2-5; TRBD1 is a possible D gene (6 bases). The CDR3 loop spans 14 amino acids. Per germline, CDR1 KGHSH and CDR2 LQKENI. In nucleotides, the CDR3 is TGTGCCAGCCGAGCAGGGGTAAGAGAGGAGATCCAGTACTTC. This codes for CASRAGVREEIQYF.